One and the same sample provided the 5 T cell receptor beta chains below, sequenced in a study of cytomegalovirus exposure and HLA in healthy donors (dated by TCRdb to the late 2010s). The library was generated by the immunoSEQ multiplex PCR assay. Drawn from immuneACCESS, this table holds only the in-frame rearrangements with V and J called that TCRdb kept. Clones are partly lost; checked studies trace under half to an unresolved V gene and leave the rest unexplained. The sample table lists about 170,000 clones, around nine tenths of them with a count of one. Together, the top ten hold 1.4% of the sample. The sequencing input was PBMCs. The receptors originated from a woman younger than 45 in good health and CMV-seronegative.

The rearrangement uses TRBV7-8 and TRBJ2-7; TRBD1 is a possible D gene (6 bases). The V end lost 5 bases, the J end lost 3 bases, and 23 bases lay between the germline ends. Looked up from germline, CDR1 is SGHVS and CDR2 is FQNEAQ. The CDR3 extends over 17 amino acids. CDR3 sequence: CASSRGGGQLFVYEQYF. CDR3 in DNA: TGTGCCAGCAGCCGAGGGGGTGGGCAGCTGTTCGTCTACGAGCAGTACTTC.

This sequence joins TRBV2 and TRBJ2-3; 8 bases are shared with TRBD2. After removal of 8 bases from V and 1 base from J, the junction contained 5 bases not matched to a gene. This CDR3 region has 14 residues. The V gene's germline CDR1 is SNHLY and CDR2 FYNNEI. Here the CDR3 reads CASLGRGGTDTQYF. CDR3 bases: TGTGCCAGCCTGGGGCGGGGGGGCACAGATACGCAGTATTTT.

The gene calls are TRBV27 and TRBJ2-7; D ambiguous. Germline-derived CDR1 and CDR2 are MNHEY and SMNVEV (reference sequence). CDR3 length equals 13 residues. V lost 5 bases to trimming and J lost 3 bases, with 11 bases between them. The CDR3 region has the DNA TGTGCCAGCAGTCCTACCTCTTTCTACGAGCAGTACTTC. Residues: CASSPTSFYEQYF.

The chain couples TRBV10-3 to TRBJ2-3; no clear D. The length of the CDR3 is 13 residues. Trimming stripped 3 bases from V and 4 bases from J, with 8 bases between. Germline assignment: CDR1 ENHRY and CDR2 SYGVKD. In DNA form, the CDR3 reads TGTGCCATCAGTGAAGTTTCGGCAGATACGCAGTATTTT. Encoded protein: CAISEVSADTQYF.

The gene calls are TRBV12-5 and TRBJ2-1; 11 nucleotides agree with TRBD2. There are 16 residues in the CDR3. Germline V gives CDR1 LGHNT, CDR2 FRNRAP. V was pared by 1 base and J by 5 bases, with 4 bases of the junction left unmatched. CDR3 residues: CASGLDLTSGNNEQFF. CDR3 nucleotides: TGTGCTAGTGGTTTGGACTTGACTAGCGGGAACAATGAGCAGTTCTTC.